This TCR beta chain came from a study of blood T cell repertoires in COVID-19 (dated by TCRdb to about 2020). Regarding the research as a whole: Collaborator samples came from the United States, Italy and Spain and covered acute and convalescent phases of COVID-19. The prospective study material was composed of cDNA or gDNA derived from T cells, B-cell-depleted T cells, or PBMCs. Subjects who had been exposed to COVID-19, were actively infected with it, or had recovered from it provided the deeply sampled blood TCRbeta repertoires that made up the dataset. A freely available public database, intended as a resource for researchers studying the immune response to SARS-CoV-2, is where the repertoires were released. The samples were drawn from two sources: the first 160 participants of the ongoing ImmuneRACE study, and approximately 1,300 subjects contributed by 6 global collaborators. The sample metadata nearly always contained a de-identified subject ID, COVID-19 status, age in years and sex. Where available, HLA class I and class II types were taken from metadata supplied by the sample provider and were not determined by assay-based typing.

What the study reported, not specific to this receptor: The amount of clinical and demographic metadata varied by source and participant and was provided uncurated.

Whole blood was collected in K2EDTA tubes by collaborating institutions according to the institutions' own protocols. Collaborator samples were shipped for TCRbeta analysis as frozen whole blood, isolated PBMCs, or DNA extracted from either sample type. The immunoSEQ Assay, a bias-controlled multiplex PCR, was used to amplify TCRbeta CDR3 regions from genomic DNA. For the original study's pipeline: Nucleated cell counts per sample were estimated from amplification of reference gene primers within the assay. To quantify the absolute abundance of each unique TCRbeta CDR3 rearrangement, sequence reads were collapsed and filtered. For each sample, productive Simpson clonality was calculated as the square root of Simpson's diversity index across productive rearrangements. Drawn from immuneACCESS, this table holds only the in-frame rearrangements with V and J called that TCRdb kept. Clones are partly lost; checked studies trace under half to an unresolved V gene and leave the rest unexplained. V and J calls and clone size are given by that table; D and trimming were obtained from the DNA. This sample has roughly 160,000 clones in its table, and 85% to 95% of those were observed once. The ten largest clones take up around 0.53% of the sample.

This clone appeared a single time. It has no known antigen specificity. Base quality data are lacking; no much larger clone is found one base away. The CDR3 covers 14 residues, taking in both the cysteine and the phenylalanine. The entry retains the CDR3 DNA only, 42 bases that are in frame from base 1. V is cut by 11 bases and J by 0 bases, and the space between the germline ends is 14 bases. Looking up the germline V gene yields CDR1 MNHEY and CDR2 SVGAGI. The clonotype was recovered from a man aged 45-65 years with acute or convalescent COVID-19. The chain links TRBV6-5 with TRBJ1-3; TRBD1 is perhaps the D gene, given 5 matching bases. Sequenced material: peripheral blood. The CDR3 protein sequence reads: CAVIPGNSGNTIYF. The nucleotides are TGTGCCGTAATCCCAGGGAACTCTGGAAACACCATATATTTT.